This T cell receptor beta chain is from a study of neurological immune-mediated disorders. The sample holds many counts of this clonotype. TCRdb called the 5' RACE reads again in MiXCR, with one record for every CDR3 protein. In the table there are tens of thousands of distinct CDR3 sequences, under 14% of which are singletons. Sequenced input: CD4+ T cells from blood. The TCR was taken from a woman aged 25-40 years with HTLV-1-associated myelopathy (HAM/TSP).

The DNA for the CDR3 is TGTGCCAGCAGACACACCGGGACAGGGGGCGGCTACACCTTC. As protein: CASRHTGTGGGYTF. This chain links TRBV7-9 with TRBJ1-2, with TRBD1 matching 12 bases. The J segment lost 8 bases and the V segment lost 6 bases, leaving 7 bases of the junction unmatched. There are 14 residues in the CDR3. Germline lookup yields CDR1 SEHNR and CDR2 FQNEAQ (reference sequence).